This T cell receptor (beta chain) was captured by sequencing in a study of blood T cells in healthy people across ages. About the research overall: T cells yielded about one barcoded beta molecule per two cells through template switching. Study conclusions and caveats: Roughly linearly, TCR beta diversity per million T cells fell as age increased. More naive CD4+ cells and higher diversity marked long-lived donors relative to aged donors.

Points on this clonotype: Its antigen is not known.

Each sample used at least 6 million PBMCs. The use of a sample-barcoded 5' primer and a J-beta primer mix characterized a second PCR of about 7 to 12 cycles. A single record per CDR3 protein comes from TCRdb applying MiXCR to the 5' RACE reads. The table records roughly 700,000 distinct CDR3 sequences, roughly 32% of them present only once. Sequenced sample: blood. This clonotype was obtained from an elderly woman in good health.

This CDR3 reads CASSRGFAQTQYF. The CDR3 DNA follows: TGTGCCAGCAGTCGAGGTTTCGCCCAGACCCAGTACTTC. V gene TRBV27 combines with J gene TRBJ2-5; D uncertain. The CDR3 totals 13 residues. CDR1 MNHEY and CDR2 SMNVEV come from the germline V gene (reference sequence). Deletions cut 5 bases from V and 6 bases from J, with 13 bases between.